Below are 27 T cell receptor beta chains sequenced from a single sample in a study of shared clonotypes between healthy human individuals. TCRdb keeps only in-frame clones here, not all; method: immunoSEQ multiplex PCR. The sample lists 2 million to 2.5 million clones, approximately 93% occurring once. The material sequenced was naive CD4+ T cells from PBMCs. Subset of the sample: CD45RA+ positively selected. Receptor source: a man between 18 and 35 years old in good health. Some clones in this sample may be carry-over from other donors' samples.

The rearrangement uses TRBV27 and TRBJ2-3; TRBD2 matches at 14 bases. CDR1 is MNHEY, CDR2 SMNVEV, per germline (reference sequence). This CDR3 has 17 residues. The V segment lost 5 bases and the J segment 2 bases; nucleotides outside the gene matches: 6. The CDR3 here is CASSRPGLAGDTDTQYF. CDR3 DNA sequence: TGTGCCAGCAGTCGTCCGGGACTAGCGGGAGACACAGATACGCAGTATTTT.

This rearrangement joins TRBV5-1 to TRBJ1-1; weak D call: TRBD1 (5 bases). CDR3 size: 14 residues. V shed 2 bases and J shed 4 bases, with 12 bases lying between them. The germline V gene has CDR1 SGHRS and CDR2 YFSETQ. CDR3: CASSLDRTSTEAFF. Written as DNA, the CDR3 is TGCGCCAGCAGCTTAGACAGAACCTCCACTGAAGCTTTCTTT. Complete variable domain (other parts from reference TRBV5-1 and TRBJ1-1): KAGVTQTPRYLIKTRGQQVTLSCSPISGHRSVSWYQQTPGQGLQFLFEYFSETQRNKGNFPGRFSGRQFSNSRSEMNVSTLELGDSALYLCASSLDRTSTEAFFGQGTRLTVV.

The DNA of the CDR3 is TGTGCCACCAGCACCCGCCGGGGGGAGACCCAGTACTTC. It encodes CATSTRRGETQYF. This chain connects TRBV15 to TRBJ2-5; TRBD2 is a possible D gene (6 bases). The CDR3 spans 13 residues. Germline values: CDR1 LNHNV, CDR2 YYDKDF (reference sequence). V was cut by 4 bases and J by 5 bases, with 11 bases left in between.

The genes are TRBV28 and TRBJ2-6, with D possibly matching TRBD2 (5 bases). Per germline, CDR1 MDHEN and CDR2 SYDVKM. This CDR3 contains 15 residues. Trimming removed 5 bases at V and 2 bases at J, with 10 bases between. Written as DNA, the CDR3 is TGTGCCAGCAGTCCTGGACTGGCTGGGGCCAACGTCCTGACTTTC. Protein sequence: CASSPGLAGANVLTF.

The chain couples TRBV10-1 to TRBJ2-3; a possible D gene is TRBD1 (6 bases). V was clipped by 3 bases and J by 1 base, with 14 bases between them. Per germline, CDR1 WNHNN and CDR2 SYGVQD (reference sequence). This CDR3 has 16 amino acids. The CDR3 spells CASSDSRGKGTDTQYF. Here the CDR3 DNA reads TGCGCCAGCAGTGATTCCAGGGGAAAGGGCACAGATACGCAGTATTTT.

The CDR3 DNA is TGTGCCAGCAGTCCGCCCGACAGGGCATATCAGCCCCAGCATTTT. It encodes CASSPPDRAYQPQHF. The J gene is TRBJ1-5, the V gene TRBV28; 7 bases fit TRBD1. Trimming removed 5 bases from V and 5 bases from J; junction bases left unmatched: 9. Per the germline V gene, CDR1 is MDHEN and CDR2 is SYDVKM. The CDR3 length is 15 residues.

The rearrangement links TRBV11-3 to TRBJ2-1, with 12 bases lining up with TRBD1. V was pared by 5 bases and J by 9 bases, with 11 bases of the junction left unmatched. CDR3 length: 16 amino acids. Per the germline V gene, CDR1 is SGHNT and CDR2 is YENEEA. This chain's CDR3 is CASSPFGGTGGSEQFF. The CDR3, as DNA: TGTGCCAGCAGCCCCTTCGGAGGGACAGGGGGCTCTGAGCAGTTCTTC. Full variable domain (outside the CDR3, taken from reference TRBV11-3 and TRBJ2-1): EAGVVQSPRYKIIEKKQPVAFWCNPISGHNTLYWYLQNLGQGPELLIRYENEEAVDDSQLPKDRFSAERLKGVDSTLKIQPAELGDSAVYLCASSPFGGTGGSEQFFGPGTRLTVL.

The chain combines TRBV6-1 with TRBJ1-1; TRBD1 agrees at 7 bases. V lost 5 bases and J lost 1; bases outside the gene matches: 4. Germline V CDR1 and CDR2: MNHNS, SASEGT. This CDR3 contains 14 residues. CDR3 sequence reads: CASSRQGTNTEAFF. CDR3 bases: TGTGCCAGCAGTCGACAGGGAACGAACACTGAAGCTTTCTTT.

V usage is TRBV9 and J usage is TRBJ1-2; D remains unclear. The CDR3 has 15 amino acids. Germline assignment: CDR1 SGDLS and CDR2 YYNGEE. V gave up 0 bases and J gave up 6 bases, with 15 bases separating them. In nucleotides, the CDR3 is TGTGCCAGCAGCGTAGAGAACAGATTAACCCATGGCTACACCTTC. This gives the protein CASSVENRLTHGYTF.

The V gene is TRBV5-1, the J gene TRBJ1-1, with a weak D call TRBD1 (6 bases). Trimming took 6 bases from V and 1 from J, leaving 13 bases between them. Germline values: CDR1 SGHRS, CDR2 YFSETQ. The CDR3 runs 14 residues. CDR3 sequence (DNA): TGCGCCAGCATGACGGACAGACAGAACACTGAAGCTTTCTTT. Encoded protein: CASMTDRQNTEAFF.

The rearrangement uses TRBV19 and TRBJ2-7, with 9 bases identical to TRBD1. The CDR3 extends over 15 amino acids. The junction had 6 bases not matched to a gene; V was cut back by 4 bases and J by 2 bases. CDR1 is LNHDA, CDR2 SQIVND, per germline (reference sequence). CDR3 bases: TGTGCCAGTAGTACACAGGGGGCGGCCCCCTACGAGCAGTACTTC. Translation: CASSTQGAAPYEQYF.

The rearrangement joins TRBV9 to TRBJ2-1; 9 nucleotides match TRBD2. This CDR3 comprises 18 residues. The germline CDR1 and CDR2 sequences are SGDLS and YYNGEE. Losses at the gene ends were 2 bases for V and 0 bases for J; bases not matched to a gene: 9. CDR3 sequence reads: CASSVLAGSLYSYNEQFF. The CDR3 coding sequence is TGTGCCAGCAGCGTTCTAGCGGGATCCCTATACTCCTACAATGAGCAGTTCTTC.

The rearrangement links TRBV5-4 to TRBJ2-2, with a weak D call TRBD1 (6 bases). CDR1 is SGHNT, CDR2 YYREEE, per germline (reference sequence). The CDR3 sequence is 16 residues long. V was trimmed by 5 bases and J by 7 bases, leaving 21 bases between them. The DNA of the CDR3 is TGTGCCAGCAGTTCCAGGTCAGGGGCACCCGGCGGGGAGCTGTTTTTT. Protein product: CASSSRSGAPGGELFF.

This clone was detected once. The chain carries TRBV11-2 and TRBJ2-1; D is undetermined. Trimming shortened V by 3 bases and J by 8 bases, and 14 bases separated the two germline ends. Per germline, CDR1 SGHAT and CDR2 FQNNGV. This CDR3 is 14 amino acids long. Here the CDR3 DNA reads TGTGCCAGCAGCTTTAGTCTCGTAGGCTATGAGCAGTTCTTC. It encodes CASSFSLVGYEQFF.

The chain links TRBV29-1 to TRBJ2-4; D unresolved. Trimming took 8 bases from V and 13 from J, leaving 9 bases between them. The CDR3 sequence is 8 residues long. The germline V gene has CDR1 SQVTM and CDR2 ANQGSEA. CDR3 sequence (DNA): TGCAGCCCCCCGGGCCAGTACTTC. It yields the protein CSPPGQYF.

The CDR3 coding sequence is TGTGCCAGCAGCTTAGCTCCAGGCCCTACCTACGAGCAGTACTTC. This encodes CASSLAPGPTYEQYF. The chain joins TRBV11-2 to TRBJ2-7; D not resolved. The CDR3 covers 15 residues. The germline CDR1 and CDR2 sequences are SGHAT and FQNNGV. Trimming left V 1 base short and J 2 bases short, with 12 bases between.

The chain links TRBV5-4 to TRBJ2-5, with D tentatively TRBD2 (6 bases). The CDR3 consists of 15 residues. V dropped 6 bases and J dropped 2 bases, with 17 bases sitting between them. Germline V CDR1 and CDR2: SGHNT, YYREEE (reference sequence). CDR3 loop: CASIFTGSWQETQYF. The CDR3 DNA sequence: TGTGCCAGCATATTCACCGGGAGTTGGCAAGAGACCCAGTACTTC.

Remarks on this clone: A much larger clone is a single base away; this may be a read error. The sample contains more than one DNA sequence encoding this CDR3. The J gene is TRBJ1-1, the V gene TRBV5-1; no definite D call. CDR3 length: 14 amino acids. Trimming removed 0 bases from V and 1 base from J, with 7 bases in between. Looked up from germline, CDR1 is SGHRS and CDR2 is YFSETQ. CDR3 coding DNA: TGCGCCAGCAGCTTGGGGCCAGGGAACACTGAAGCTTTCTTT. Translating it yields CASSLGPGNTEAFF. The full variable domain, rest sourced from reference TRBV5-1 and TRBJ1-1, is KAGVTQTPRYLIKTRGQQVTLSCSPISGHRSVSWYQQTPGQGLQFLFEYFSETQRNKGNFPGRFSGRQFSNSRSEMNVSTLELGDSALYLCASSLGPGNTEAFFGQGTRLTVV.

A remark on this clone: Other DNA sequences from this sample encode an identical CDR3 as well. This chain connects TRBV7-3 to TRBJ2-5; TRBD1 matches at 7 bases. The CDR3 sequence is 13 residues long. Unmatched junction bases numbered 4, after V lost 5 bases and J lost 4 bases. In germline, CDR1 is SGHTA, CDR2 FQGTGA. The CDR3 DNA reads TGTGCCAGCAGCCCGGGACAGAGAGAGACCCAGTACTTC. It is translated as CASSPGQRETQYF.

Regarding this clone: The same CDR3 can be traced to other DNA sequences in this sample. The chain couples TRBV28 to TRBJ2-7; D unclear. V lost 6 bases, J lost 2 bases, and 5 bases lay in between. Germline V gives CDR1 MDHEN, CDR2 SYDVKM. The CDR3 is made up of 11 amino acids. The CDR3 DNA follows: TGTGCCAGCAGCCGGGCCTACGAGCAGTACTTC. This codes for CASSRAYEQYF.

V usage is TRBV19 and J usage is TRBJ2-3, with TRBD2 matching over 11 bases. Per germline, CDR1 LNHDA and CDR2 SQIVND (reference sequence). Trimming at V came to 6 bases and at J to 1 base, leaving 6 bases not matched to a gene. CDR3 length: 16 residues. CDR3 coding DNA: TGTGCCAGTAGACCCGGACTAGCGGGTGGCACAGATACGCAGTATTTT. Amino acids: CASRPGLAGGTDTQYF.

The V call is TRBV19, the J call TRBJ1-2; 10 bases agree with TRBD1. V gave up 8 bases and J gave up 2 bases; unmatched junction bases: 2. The CDR3 consists of 13 residues. CDR1 is LNHDA and CDR2 is SQIVND in the germline V gene (reference sequence). CDR3 region: CASGTGENYGYTF. CDR3 nucleotides: TGTGCCAGTGGGACAGGGGAAAACTATGGCTACACCTTC.

The CDR3 here is CASSLGTALYGYTF. The CDR3 coding sequence is TGCGCCAGCAGCTTGGGGACAGCCCTCTATGGCTACACCTTC. The rearrangement uses TRBV5-1 and TRBJ1-2, with D perhaps TRBD1 (6 bases). This CDR3 contains 14 residues. Deletions cut 0 bases from V and 4 bases from J, with 10 bases between. Germline values: CDR1 SGHRS, CDR2 YFSETQ.

The chain carries TRBV25-1 and TRBJ1-2; 8 positions agree with TRBD1. This CDR3 spans 15 amino acids. V gave up 2 bases and J gave up 2 bases; unmatched junction bases: 4. Germline V gives CDR1 MGHDK, CDR2 SYGVNS. The CDR3 region is CASSEQGAGNYGYTF. The CDR3 DNA follows: TGTGCCAGCAGTGAACAGGGGGCGGGGAACTATGGCTACACCTTC.

The chain links TRBV20-1 to TRBJ1-2, with no clear D. Germline CDR1 and CDR2: DFQATT and SNEGSKA (reference sequence). V lost 6 bases to trimming and J lost 5 bases, with 10 bases between them. This CDR3 has 11 residues. The CDR3: CSAGDGYGYTF. DNA of the CDR3: TGCAGTGCGGGAGACGGGTATGGCTACACCTTC.

This clone occurred once. The same CDR3 also results from other DNA sequences found in this sample. The V gene is TRBV6-1, the J gene TRBJ2-5, with TRBD1 matching over 8 bases. After removal of 6 bases from V and 1 base from J, the junction contained 4 bases not matched to a gene. CDR3 size: 14 residues. The germline gives CDR1 MNHNS, CDR2 SASEGT. CDR3 in amino acids: CASRRQGFQETQYF. CDR3 nucleotide sequence: TGTGCCAGCAGACGACAGGGGTTCCAAGAGACCCAGTACTTC.

Only one count was recorded for this clone. The chain has TRBV4-3 and TRBJ1-2, with D unresolved. V lost 6 bases and J 0 bases, leaving 20 bases between the germline ends. The CDR3 is 17 residues long. Germline CDR1 and CDR2: LGHNA and YSLEER. CDR3 DNA sequence: TGCGCCAGCAGTCAGGTGCCGGGAGCCTCGCCTAACTATGGCTACACCTTC. Residues: CASSQVPGASPNYGYTF.